Listed below are T cell receptor beta chains from one sample, sequenced in a study of blood T cells in healthy people across ages. MiXCR, applied by TCRdb to the 5' RACE reads, yields one record per CDR3 protein. Here the sample spans about a million distinct CDR3 sequences, around 48% being singletons. The sequenced sample consisted of blood. These receptors originate from a man aged 30-40 years in good health. Both conserved end residues are part of each CDR3. The D gene is left open where the match is weak. A clone size is listed for some rows: how often the clone was seen (once, few, many), or a class if it is expanded.

D gene: .; CDR3 length: 16; J gene: TRBJ1-6; clone size: .; V gene: TRBV28; CDR3 DNA: TGTGCCAGCAGCCTCGTCGTTAGCTCCTATAATTCACCCCTCCACTTT; CDR3 protein: CASSLVVSSYNSPLHF
D gene: TRBD1; CDR3 length: 14; J gene: TRBJ2-5; clone size: .; V gene: TRBV9; CDR3 DNA: TGTGCCAGCAGCCCCCGGGACAGGGCCAATGAGCAGTACTTC; CDR3 protein: CASSPRDRANEQYF
D gene: TRBD2; CDR3 length: 18; J gene: TRBJ2-1; clone size: .; V gene: TRBV27; CDR3 DNA: TGTGCCAGCAGTTTACGGACTAGCGGGGGGCGAGTCTACAATGAGCAGTTCTTC; CDR3 protein: CASSLRTSGGRVYNEQFF
D gene: TRBD1; CDR3 length: 14; J gene: TRBJ1-2; clone size: few; V gene: TRBV2; CDR3 DNA: TGTGCCAGCAGTGTGGGACAGGGGGTTGGAGGCTACACCTTC; CDR3 protein: CASSVGQGVGGYTF
D gene: TRBD2; CDR3 length: 16; J gene: TRBJ2-7; clone size: .; V gene: TRBV25-1; CDR3 DNA: TGTGCCAGCAGTGACCCAGCGGGGGCTAGCACAGATACGCAGTACTTC; CDR3 protein: CASSDPAGASTDTQYF
D gene: .; CDR3 length: 15; J gene: TRBJ2-1; clone size: .; V gene: TRBV4-1; CDR3 DNA: TGCGCCAGCAGCCTAGACACCGCGACTTACAATGAGCAGTTCTTC; CDR3 protein: CASSLDTATYNEQFF
D gene: .; CDR3 length: 15; J gene: TRBJ2-1; clone size: .; V gene: TRBV5-6; CDR3 DNA: TGTGCCAGCAGCTTGTATGGGACCATCGTCAATGAGCAGTTCTTC; CDR3 protein: CASSLYGTIVNEQFF
D gene: .; CDR3 length: 14; J gene: TRBJ1-2; clone size: .; V gene: TRBV24-1; CDR3 DNA: TGTGCCACCCGCTCGACAGATCCCACCTATGGCTACACCTTC; CDR3 protein: CATRSTDPTYGYTF
D gene: TRBD1; CDR3 length: 15; J gene: TRBJ1-6; clone size: .; V gene: TRBV20-1; CDR3 DNA: TGCAGTGCTGGGTTGCCAGGGGGTTTTAATTCACCCCTCCACTTT; CDR3 protein: CSAGLPGGFNSPLHF
D gene: TRBD1; CDR3 length: 18; J gene: TRBJ1-5; clone size: .; V gene: TRBV20-1; CDR3 DNA: TGCAGTGCTAGGGCGGACAGGGAGGGCTTTCATAGCAATCAGCCCCAGCATTTT; CDR3 protein: CSARADREGFHSNQPQHF
D gene: TRBD2; CDR3 length: 13; J gene: TRBJ2-3; clone size: .; V gene: TRBV29-1; CDR3 DNA: TGCAGCTCGGGACTAGCGGGGGCAGATACGCAGTATTTT; CDR3 protein: CSSGLAGADTQYF
D gene: .; CDR3 length: 11; J gene: TRBJ2-1; clone size: .; V gene: TRBV20-1; CDR3 DNA: TGCAGTGCTAGACTAGCCGATGAGCAGTTCTTC; CDR3 protein: CSARLADEQFF
D gene: TRBD1; CDR3 length: 14; J gene: TRBJ1-2; clone size: few; V gene: TRBV6-1; CDR3 DNA: TGTGCCAGCAGTGAGACACAGGGGGTCGGTGGCTACACCTTC; CDR3 protein: CASSETQGVGGYTF
D gene: TRBD1; CDR3 length: 15; J gene: TRBJ1-2; clone size: few; V gene: TRBV6-1; CDR3 DNA: TGTGCCAGCAGTCCCCGGGACAGGTCTAACTATGGCTACACCTTC; CDR3 protein: CASSPRDRSNYGYTF
D gene: .; CDR3 length: 15; J gene: TRBJ2-7; clone size: .; V gene: TRBV6-2/TRBV6-3; CDR3 DNA: TGTGCCAGCAGTAATAGACAGGTTATGATGGACGAGCAGTACTTC; CDR3 protein: CASSNRQVMMDEQYF
D gene: .; CDR3 length: 15; J gene: TRBJ2-6; clone size: .; V gene: TRBV2; CDR3 DNA: TGTGCCAGTAGTGGGCAAAGCTCTGGGGCCAACGTCCTGACTTTC; CDR3 protein: CASSGQSSGANVLTF
D gene: TRBD1; CDR3 length: 15; J gene: TRBJ1-2; clone size: .; V gene: TRBV6-5; CDR3 DNA: TGTGCCAGCAGGAATACACGGACAGGGGGTGATGGCTACACCTTC; CDR3 protein: CASRNTRTGGDGYTF
D gene: .; CDR3 length: 12; J gene: TRBJ2-7; clone size: .; V gene: TRBV6-2/TRBV6-3; CDR3 DNA: TGTGCCAGCGGTGGCTATAGGGATGAGCAGTACTTC; CDR3 protein: CASGGYRDEQYF
D gene: TRBD2; CDR3 length: 17; J gene: TRBJ2-7; clone size: once; V gene: TRBV4-3; CDR3 DNA: TGCGCCAGCAGCCGGGAGGTTGGCCAAGCGGGAGGTTCAGAACAGTACTTC; CDR3 protein: CASSREVGQAGGSEQYF
D gene: TRBD1; CDR3 length: 16; J gene: TRBJ1-2; clone size: .; V gene: TRBV6-5; CDR3 DNA: TGTGCCAGCCACACCCTTACAGGGGCGCGGGTCTATGGCTACACCTTC; CDR3 protein: CASHTLTGARVYGYTF
D gene: .; CDR3 length: 14; J gene: TRBJ1-5; clone size: .; V gene: TRBV6-5; CDR3 DNA: TGTGCCAGCAGCCCGACATCGGAGAATCAGCCCCAGCATTTT; CDR3 protein: CASSPTSENQPQHF
D gene: .; CDR3 length: 14; J gene: TRBJ2-3; clone size: .; V gene: TRBV20-1; CDR3 DNA: TGCAGTGCCCACCCCCTCCGGGGCACAGATACGCAGTATTTT; CDR3 protein: CSAHPLRGTDTQYF
D gene: .; CDR3 length: 15; J gene: TRBJ2-3; clone size: few; V gene: TRBV4-3; CDR3 DNA: TGCGCCAGCAGCCAAGAGGGGACTTACACAGATACGCAGTATTTT; CDR3 protein: CASSQEGTYTDTQYF
D gene: TRBD1; CDR3 length: 14; J gene: TRBJ2-7; clone size: .; V gene: TRBV20-1; CDR3 DNA: TGCAGTGCTAGTACAGGGGGACCCCCGTACGAGCAGTACTTC; CDR3 protein: CSASTGGPPYEQYF
D gene: .; CDR3 length: 14; J gene: TRBJ2-7; clone size: .; V gene: TRBV5-1; CDR3 DNA: TGCGCCAGCAGCTTGGGACAGACATACTACGAGCAGTACTTC; CDR3 protein: CASSLGQTYYEQYF
D gene: TRBD1; CDR3 length: 15; J gene: TRBJ2-7; clone size: .; V gene: TRBV3-1; CDR3 DNA: TGTGCCAGCAGCCAATACCGGGACAGGGGTTACGAGCAGTACTTC; CDR3 protein: CASSQYRDRGYEQYF
D gene: .; CDR3 length: 16; J gene: TRBJ2-1; clone size: .; V gene: TRBV4-3; CDR3 DNA: TGCGCCAGCAGCCAAAGCTTTACAGGGAGTCAAGAGACCCAGTTCTTC; CDR3 protein: CASSQSFTGSQETQFF
D gene: TRBD2; CDR3 length: 12; J gene: TRBJ2-7; clone size: .; V gene: TRBV27; CDR3 DNA: TGTGCCAGCAGTGCCCCAGCGGGGACTGAGTACTTC; CDR3 protein: CASSAPAGTEYF
D gene: .; CDR3 length: 13; J gene: TRBJ2-7; clone size: few; V gene: TRBV4-1; CDR3 DNA: TGCGCCAGCAGCCAGGCTGAAAAGGTCGAGCAGTACTTC; CDR3 protein: CASSQAEKVEQYF
D gene: .; CDR3 length: 17; J gene: TRBJ1-5; clone size: few; V gene: TRBV12-3/TRBV12-4; CDR3 DNA: TGTGCCAGCAGCCCACGGGACGGCGCGGGATTCGATCAGCCCCAGCATTTT; CDR3 protein: CASSPRDGAGFDQPQHF
D gene: .; CDR3 length: 16; J gene: TRBJ2-4; clone size: .; V gene: TRBV7-8; CDR3 DNA: TGTGCCAGCAGCTTCGGACAGTCTTTAGCCAAAAACATTCGGTACTTC; CDR3 protein: CASSFGQSLAKNIRYF
D gene: TRBD1; CDR3 length: 14; J gene: TRBJ2-7; clone size: .; V gene: TRBV29-1; CDR3 DNA: TGCAACGTTTCGCGGGACAGGGAAGTCAACGAGCAGTACTTC; CDR3 protein: CNVSRDREVNEQYF
D gene: .; CDR3 length: 16; J gene: TRBJ1-2; clone size: .; V gene: TRBV7-2; CDR3 DNA: TGTGCCAGCAGCTTACAGGGGACCCGGGCTAACTATGGCTACACCTTC; CDR3 protein: CASSLQGTRANYGYTF